A single sample is the source of the 13 T cell receptor beta chains below, sequenced in a study of identical twins' blood T cells. TCRdb recomputed calls from the 5' RACE reads with MiXCR, one row per CDR3 protein. The sample lists 350,000 to 450,000 distinct CDR3 sequences, roughly 31% occurring once. The source material was PBMCs. These receptors originate from a woman aged 18 to 50 in good health.

V is TRBV2 and J is TRBJ1-5; D is uncertain. The CDR3 extends over 14 amino acids. Germline CDR1 SNHLY, CDR2 FYNNEI. The V gene lost 4 bases and the J gene lost 2 bases, with 9 bases spanning the gap. Written as DNA, the CDR3 is TGTGCCAGCAGTGGGATTGTGGGCAATCAGCCCCAGCATTTT. This encodes CASSGIVGNQPQHF.

In nucleotides, the CDR3 is TGTGCCAGCAGCCCCCTACGAGTAGCGGGTATGAAGAGGGAGCTGTTTTTT. Its translation is CASSPLRVAGMKRELFF. The chain recombines TRBV6-2 or TRBV6-3 with TRBJ2-2, with 7 nucleotides matching TRBD2. With 6 bases clipped from V and 9 bases from J, the junction kept 19 bases outside the gene matches. The CDR3 length is 17 residues. Germline V lookup: CDR1 MNHEY, CDR2 SVGEGT.

V is TRBV29-1 and J is TRBJ2-2, with D unclear. Deletions cut 2 bases from V and 2 bases from J, with 12 bases between. The CDR3 is made up of 15 amino acids. Germline CDR1 SQVTM, CDR2 ANQGSEA. The CDR3 reads CSVESGLRNTGELFF. The CDR3 DNA reads TGCAGCGTTGAATCCGGGCTACGAAACACCGGGGAGCTGTTTTTT.

This clonotype has only a few counts. One end of the junction does not line up with germline, which may come from a read error. This rearrangement joins TRBV5-1 to TRBJ1-2; 10 bases are shared with TRBD1. The CDR3 totals 14 residues. Per the germline V gene, CDR1 is SGHRS and CDR2 is YFSETQ. In DNA form, the CDR3 reads TGCGCCAGCAGCGGACAGGGGGTAAACTATAGCTACACCTTC. Translating gives CASSGQGVNYSYTF. Combining the CDR3 with reference TRBV5-1 and TRBJ1-2 gives the whole variable domain KAGVTQTPRYLIKTRGQQVTLSCSPISGHRSVSWYQQTPGQGLQFLFEYFSETQRNKGNFPGRFSGRQFSNSRSEMNVSTLELGDSALYLCASSGQGVNYSYTFGSGTRLTVV.

Ten or more counts support this clonotype. This rearrangement joins TRBV2 to TRBJ2-1; D uncertain. Germline V gene data show CDR1 as SNHLY and CDR2 as FYNNEI. The V and J ends lost 8 bases and 4 bases respectively, with 15 bases between them. The CDR3 is made up of 14 amino acids. The CDR3 DNA reads as TGTGCCAGCGGATCAGGCTTTAATTACAATGAGCAGTTCTTC. Amino acid sequence: CASGSGFNYNEQFF.

Notes on this clonotype: This may come from a read error, since a much larger clone is one base off. This sequence joins TRBV29-1 and TRBJ2-7; D is undetermined. The CDR3 consists of 11 residues. Trimming took 1 base from V and 7 from J, leaving 8 bases between them. The germline gives CDR1 SQVTM, CDR2 ANQGSEA. CDR3 in amino acids: CSVEGPREQYF. DNA of the CDR3: TGCAGCGTTGAAGGTCCCAGGGAGCAGTACTTC.

This clonotype turned up a few times. The chain joins TRBV11-2 to TRBJ2-1, with TRBD1 matching over 11 bases. Germline V gives CDR1 SGHAT, CDR2 FQNNGV. This CDR3 comprises 15 residues. V shed 5 bases and J 3 bases; nucleotides not matched to a gene: 3. The CDR3 reads CASSIGTGGYNEQFF. CDR3 in DNA: TGTGCCAGCAGCATCGGGACAGGGGGCTACAATGAGCAGTTCTTC.

This clonotype has a count of ten or more. This rearrangement joins TRBV6-2 or TRBV6-3 to TRBJ2-1; 10 positions agree with TRBD2. The CDR3 length is 15 residues. V dropped 6 bases and J dropped 4; count of bases not matched to a gene: 6. CDR1 and CDR2 (germline): MNHEY, SVGEGT. The CDR3 region has the DNA TGTGCCAGCAGCCCCGGGACTAGCGAGTACAATGAGCAGTTCTTC. The encoded protein is CASSPGTSEYNEQFF.

CDR3 coding DNA: TGCGCCAGCACCCCTTTAGCGGTGGGCACAGATACGCAGTATTTT. This codes for CASTPLAVGTDTQYF. This rearrangement joins TRBV5-1 to TRBJ2-3; possibly TRBD2 for D (6 bases). V was shortened by 6 bases and J by 1 base, with 15 bases between the two germline ends. CDR3 size: 15 residues. Germline CDR1 and CDR2: SGHRS and YFSETQ. Using reference TRBV5-1 and TRBJ2-3 for the parts outside the CDR3, the full variable domain is KAGVTQTPRYLIKTRGQQVTLSCSPISGHRSVSWYQQTPGQGLQFLFEYFSETQRNKGNFPGRFSGRQFSNSRSEMNVSTLELGDSALYLCASTPLAVGTDTQYFGPGTRLTVL.

J is TRBJ2-1 and V is TRBV13; D may be TRBD2 (6 bases). Per the germline V gene, CDR1 is PRHDT and CDR2 is FYEKMQ (reference sequence). This CDR3 comprises 17 residues. Between the trimmed V and J ends, which lost 3 bases and 6 bases, there was a span of 21 bases. The CDR3 sequence: CASSFREFAFGCNEQFF. In DNA form, the CDR3 reads TGTGCCAGCAGCTTTCGGGAGTTTGCTTTCGGTTGCAATGAGCAGTTCTTC.

The chain joins TRBV6-2 or TRBV6-3 to TRBJ2-1; D gene unclear. The CDR3 consists of 14 residues. Germline V gene sequence: CDR1 MNHEY, CDR2 SVGEGT. V was clipped by 5 bases and J by 3 bases, with 11 bases between them. CDR3 sequence reads: CASSQELFYNEQFF. As DNA, the CDR3 is TGTGCCAGCAGTCAGGAGCTGTTCTACAATGAGCAGTTCTTC.

For this clonotype: Relative to the germline gene, one junction end is altered; a read error may explain this. This chain links TRBV7-6 with TRBJ2-1; D may be TRBD2 (6 bases). CDR1 is SGHVS, CDR2 FNYEAQ, per germline. This CDR3 comprises 14 residues. CDR3 DNA: TGTGCCAACAGCTTAAGGCGGGGTGGAGATGAGCAGTTCTTC. Amino acid sequence: CANSLRRGGDEQFF.

DNA for the CDR3: TGCAGTGCCCGCAGGGGGTACTCCTACGAGCAGTACTTC. Amino acids: CSARRGYSYEQYF. The chain uses TRBV20-1 and TRBJ2-7, with TRBD1 identical over 7 bases. The CDR3 is 13 residues long. CDR1 is DFQATT and CDR2 is SNEGSKA in the germline V gene (reference sequence). Losses at the gene ends were 6 bases for V and 0 bases for J; bases not matched to a gene: 5.